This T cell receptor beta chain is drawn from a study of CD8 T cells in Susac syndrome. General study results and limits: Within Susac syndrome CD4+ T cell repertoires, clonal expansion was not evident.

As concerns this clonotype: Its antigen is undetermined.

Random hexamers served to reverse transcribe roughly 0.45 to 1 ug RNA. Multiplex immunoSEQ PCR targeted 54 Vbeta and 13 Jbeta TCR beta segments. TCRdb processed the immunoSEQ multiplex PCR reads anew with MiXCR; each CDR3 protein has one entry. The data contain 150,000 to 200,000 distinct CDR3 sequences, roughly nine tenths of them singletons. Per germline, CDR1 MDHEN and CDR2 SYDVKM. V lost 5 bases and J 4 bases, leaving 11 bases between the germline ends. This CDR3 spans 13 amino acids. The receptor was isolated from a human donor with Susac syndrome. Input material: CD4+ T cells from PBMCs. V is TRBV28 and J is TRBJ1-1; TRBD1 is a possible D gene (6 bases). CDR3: CASSVQGTTEAFF. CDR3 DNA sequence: TGTGCCAGCAGTGTCCAGGGGACCACTGAAGCTTTCTTT.